The next 14 T cell receptor beta chains were all read from a single sample in a study of blood T cell repertoires in COVID-19. Libraries were prepared by immunoSEQ multiplex PCR; TCRdb keeps only in-frame clonotypes and omits some of them. The sample carries roughly 130,000 clones, over 60% recorded once. Sequenced input: peripheral blood. The source is a man aged 50 to 59 with acute or convalescent COVID-19.

This clone was recorded at least ten times. This rearrangement joins TRBV6-5 to TRBJ2-7; D ambiguous. This CDR3 has 14 amino acids. CDR1 is MNHEY and CDR2 is SVGAGI in the germline V gene. With 6 bases removed from V and 0 bases from J, the gap between germline ends came to 12 bases. The CDR3 region has the DNA TGTGCCAGCAGGGTAACAGCCCCCTCCTACGAGCAGTACGTC. Its translation: CASRVTAPSYEQYV.

The sample holds one count of this clone. The chain carries TRBV29-1 and TRBJ1-1; D might be TRBD1 (5 bases). CDR3 size: 13 residues. Trimming took off 0 bases at V and 11 bases at J, with 16 bases between the two ends. Germline V lookup: CDR1 SQVTM, CDR2 ANQGSEA. CDR3 sequence (DNA): TGCAGCGTTGAAGAGGGGGGTATTTTCAGGGCTTTCTTT. Protein sequence: CSVEEGGIFRAFF.

This sequence joins TRBV10-2 and TRBJ2-7, with 7 bases aligning to TRBD1. The CDR3 covers 14 residues. V gave up 5 bases and J gave up 3 bases; unmatched junction bases: 7. Germline V gene lookup returns CDR1 WSHSY and CDR2 SAAADI. The CDR3 reads CASSPSAGGYEQYF. The DNA for the CDR3 is TGCGCCAGCAGTCCTTCTGCAGGGGGCTACGAGCAGTACTTC.

This rearrangement joins TRBV5-1 to TRBJ1-6; D is unclear. Trimming left V 0 bases short and J 5 bases short, with 9 bases between. CDR1 is SGHRS, CDR2 YFSETQ, per germline. This CDR3 has 15 residues. CDR3 sequence (DNA): TGCGCCAGCAGCTTGGACGGCAGCGATAATTCACCCCTCCACTTT. Residues: CASSLDGSDNSPLHF.

This rearrangement joins TRBV5-6 to TRBJ1-2; D is unresolved. V lost 4 bases, J lost 0 bases, and 10 bases lay in between. CDR3 size: 14 residues. Germline CDR1 is SGHDT and CDR2 is YYEEEE. The CDR3 sequence: CASSDGVTNYGYTF. Here the CDR3 DNA reads TGTGCCAGCAGCGACGGGGTGACTAACTATGGCTACACCTTC.

This clone was detected only a few times. The gene calls are TRBV3-1 (or the pseudogene TRBV3-2) and TRBJ1-2, with 9 bases identical to TRBD1. Germline V CDR1 and CDR2: LGHDT, YNNKEL (reference sequence). Losses at the gene ends were 4 bases for V and 5 bases for J; bases not matched to a gene: 5. The CDR3 is 14 residues long. The CDR3 nucleotides are TGTGCCAGCAGCCCTCGGACAGGGGCGTATGGCTACACCTTC. Translating it yields CASSPRTGAYGYTF.

The chain uses TRBV10-3 and TRBJ1-1, with D possibly being TRBD1 (5 bases). CDR3 size: 14 residues. Germline CDR1 and CDR2: ENHRY and SYGVKD. The V gene lost 3 bases and the J gene lost 2 bases, with 10 bases spanning the gap. The CDR3, as DNA: TGTGCCATCAGTGATAGTCAGGGAAACACTGAAGCTTTCTTT. Protein sequence: CAISDSQGNTEAFF.

This chain uses TRBV5-8 with TRBJ1-2, with unresolved D. The V end lost 4 bases, the J end lost 5 bases, and 15 bases lay between the germline ends. The CDR3 is 14 amino acids. CDR1 and CDR2 (germline): SGHTS, YDEGEE. The CDR3 loop is CASSPRVRGYGYTF. The CDR3 bases are TGTGCCAGCAGCCCGAGGGTACGGGGATATGGCTACACCTTC.

The chain has TRBV6-1 and TRBJ1-2; no clear D gene. V shed 2 bases and J shed 8 bases, with 12 bases lying between them. Germline V gives CDR1 MNHNS, CDR2 SASEGT. The CDR3 runs to 13 residues. CDR3 nucleotides: TGTGCCAGCAGTGAAATCGGAGGAGGCGGCTACACCTTC. Translated, it gives CASSEIGGGGYTF.

There are a few counts of this clone. This chain connects TRBV18 to TRBJ2-5; D not resolved. The CDR3 totals 16 residues. Trimming cost V 0 bases and J 1 base, with 12 bases left between them. CDR1 and CDR2 from the germline V gene are KGHSH and LQKENI. In nucleotides, the CDR3 is TGTGCCAGCTCACCACCGAAAAACAGCCGCCAAGAGACCCAGTACTTC. As protein: CASSPPKNSRQETQYF.

J is TRBJ1-2 and V is TRBV7-2, with TRBD1 matching over 7 bases. The V gene end was trimmed by 6 bases and the J gene end by 7 bases; junction bases not matched to a gene: 11. The CDR3 has 14 residues. The V gene's germline CDR1 is SGHTA and CDR2 FQGNSA. Here the CDR3 reads CASRPGRGRLGYTF. The DNA for the CDR3 is TGTGCCAGCAGGCCGGGTAGGGGGCGCCTTGGCTACACCTTC.

This chain connects TRBV6-5 to TRBJ2-2, with D maybe TRBD1 (6 bases). Germline V gives CDR1 MNHEY, CDR2 SVGAGI. V was pared by 5 bases and J by 8 bases, with 15 bases between. CDR3 size: 14 residues. CDR3 nucleotides: TGTGCCAGCAGTATAGGGGGAACGACTGGGGAGCTGTTTTTT. The encoded protein is CASSIGGTTGELFF.

The chain employs TRBV5-1 and TRBJ1-1; D is possibly TRBD1 (5 bases). Germline V gene lookup returns CDR1 SGHRS and CDR2 YFSETQ. V shed 1 base and J shed 1 base, with 11 bases lying between them. The CDR3 spans 15 residues. CDR3 sequence reads: CASSLSPGQNTEAFF. The DNA for the CDR3 is TGCGCCAGCAGCTTGTCCCCCGGACAGAACACTGAAGCTTTCTTT.

The chain recombines TRBV7-9 with TRBJ2-7; 12 bases align to TRBD1. Germline CDR1 SEHNR, CDR2 FQNEAQ (reference sequence). This CDR3 spans 16 amino acids. Germline trimming cut 3 bases from V and 5 bases from J; bases unmatched to any gene: 8. The CDR3 region has the DNA TGTGCCAGCAGCTTCGGGGACAGGGGGCGCAGCGACGAGCAGTACTTC. This gives the protein CASSFGDRGRSDEQYF.